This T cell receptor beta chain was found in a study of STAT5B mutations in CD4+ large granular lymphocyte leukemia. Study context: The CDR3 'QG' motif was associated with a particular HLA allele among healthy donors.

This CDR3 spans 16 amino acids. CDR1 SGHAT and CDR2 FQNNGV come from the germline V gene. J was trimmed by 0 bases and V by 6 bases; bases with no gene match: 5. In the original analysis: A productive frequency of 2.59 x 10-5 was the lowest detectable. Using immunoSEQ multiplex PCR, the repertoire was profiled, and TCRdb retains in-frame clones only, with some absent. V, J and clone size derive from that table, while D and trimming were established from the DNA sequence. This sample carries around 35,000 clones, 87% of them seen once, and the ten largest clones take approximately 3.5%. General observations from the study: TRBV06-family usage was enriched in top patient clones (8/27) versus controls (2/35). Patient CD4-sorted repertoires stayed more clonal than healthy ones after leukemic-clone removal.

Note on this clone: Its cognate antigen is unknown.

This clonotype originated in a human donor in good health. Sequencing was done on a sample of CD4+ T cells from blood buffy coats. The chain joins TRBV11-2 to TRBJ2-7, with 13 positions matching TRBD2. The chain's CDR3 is CASRRGTSGNSYEQYF. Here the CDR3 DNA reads TGTGCCAGCAGGAGAGGGACTAGCGGGAACTCCTACGAGCAGTACTTC.